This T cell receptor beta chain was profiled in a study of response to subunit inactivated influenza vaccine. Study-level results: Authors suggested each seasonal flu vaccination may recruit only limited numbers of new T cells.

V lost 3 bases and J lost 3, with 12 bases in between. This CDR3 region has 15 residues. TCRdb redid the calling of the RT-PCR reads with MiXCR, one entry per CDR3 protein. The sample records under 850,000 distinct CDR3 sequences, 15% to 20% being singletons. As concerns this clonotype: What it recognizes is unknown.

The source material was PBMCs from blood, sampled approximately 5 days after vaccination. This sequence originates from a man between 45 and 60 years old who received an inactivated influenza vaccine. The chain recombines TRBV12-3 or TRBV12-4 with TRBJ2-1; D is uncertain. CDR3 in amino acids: CASSLQTLLYNEQFF. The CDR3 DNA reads TGTGCCAGCAGTTTGCAGACCCTCCTCTACAATGAGCAGTTCTTC.